Sequencing of this T cell receptor (beta chain) was carried out in a study of T cells in Graves' hyperthyroidism and ophthalmopathy. RNA transcripts gave rise to amplified TCR beta CDR3 regions. The HTBI primer set served for first-round RT-PCR of the TCR CDR3. Each CDR3 protein gets one entry after TCRdb re-called the multiplex PCR reads with MiXCR. Among 270,000 or so distinct CDR3 sequences listed, 15% were seen once. Only a few counts were recorded for this clonotype. Just one base apart from a much larger clone, this may be a read error. The study enrolled patients aged 18 to 65 with newly diagnosed hyperthyroidism of under 2 months' duration. Uncontrolled infection, other autoimmune disease, pregnancy or lactation disqualified patients from enrolment. The CDR3 loop spans 15 amino acids. CDR1 SGHVS and CDR2 FQNEAQ come from the germline V gene.

Specimen: blood. The chain links TRBV7-8 to TRBJ2-7; D ambiguous. The receptor was isolated from a woman between 45 and 65 years old with Graves' hyperthyroidism that later progressed to Graves' ophthalmopathy. CDR3 in amino acids: CASSSPDEGSCEQYF. In DNA, the CDR3 is TGTGCCAGCAGCTCCCCGGACGAAGGTTCCTGCGAGCAGTACTTC.